These 27 T cell receptor beta chains originate from one sample sequenced in a study of low-dose radiotherapy and immunotherapy resistance in tumors. TRAV- and TRBV-specific primers primed first-strand cDNA, covering alpha and beta chains. A roughly 19-cycle PCR with a constant-region primer and V-primer adapter amplified TCRs. One entry per CDR3 protein results from TCRdb running MiXCR on the reads. The sample holds roughly 56,000 distinct CDR3 sequences, about a quarter seen once. Sample time point: after trial treatment. Treatment here: LDRT plus nivolumab, ipilimumab, low-dose cyclophosphamide and aspirin (RACIN trial). The sample consisted of PBMCs, taken after low-dose radiotherapy plus immunotherapy. The source of these receptors is a male donor with prostate cancer.

The genes are TRBV4-2 and TRBJ2-1; 13 bases are a match to TRBD2. CDR1 and CDR2 from the germline V gene are LGHNA and YNFKEQ. With 5 bases clipped from V and 1 base from J, the junction kept 2 bases outside the gene matches. The CDR3 runs to 16 residues. In nucleotides, the CDR3 is TGTGCCAGCAGCGGACTAGCGGGGGCGTCCTACAATGAGCAGTTCTTC. Translated, it gives CASSGLAGASYNEQFF.

This clonotype has ten or more counts. CDR3 coding DNA: TGTGCCAGCAGTGGGGGACACCCGAGCGGGATCTACGAGCAGTACTTC. Amino acid sequence: CASSGGHPSGIYEQYF. The chain has TRBV25-1 and TRBJ2-7; a weak D match, TRBD2 (7 bases). This CDR3 has 16 residues. V lost 4 bases and J lost 3, with 19 bases in between. Germline values: CDR1 MGHDK, CDR2 SYGVNS.

This clonotype was recorded many times. The chain is built from TRBV30 and TRBJ2-7, with a tentative D call TRBD1 (5 bases). V lost 3 bases and J lost 6, with 15 bases in between. Germline values: CDR1 GTSNPN, CDR2 SVGIG (reference sequence). CDR3 length: 13 residues. CDR3 loop: CAWSWGINTEQYF. Here the CDR3 DNA reads TGTGCCTGGAGCTGGGGCATCAACACCGAGCAGTACTTC. Based on the CDR3 plus reference TRBV30 and TRBJ2-7, the full variable domain is SQTIHQWPATLVQPVGSPLSLECTVEGTSNPNLYWYRQAAGRGLQLLFYSVGIGQISSEVPQNLSASRPQDRQFILSSKKLLLSDSGFYLCAWSWGINTEQYFGPGTRLTVT.

To note about this clonotype: A far larger clone is off by one base, so a read error is likely. The V call is TRBV14, the J call TRBJ2-3; 12 nucleotides align to TRBD2. Per the germline V gene, CDR1 is SGHDN and CDR2 is FVKESK. This CDR3 spans 16 amino acids. The CDR3 DNA sequence: TGTGACAGCAGCCCCCTAGCGGGGGGGCCACCAGATACGCAGTATTTT. It encodes CDSSPLAGGPPDTQYF.

This clonotype has ten or more counts. The genes are TRBV28 and TRBJ2-7, with 10 positions matching TRBD2. The length of the CDR3 is 16 residues. Unmatched junction bases numbered 6, after V lost 2 bases and J lost 2 bases. Germline V gives CDR1 MDHEN, CDR2 SYDVKM. The CDR3 loop reads CASSLMVSGGTYEQYF. For the CDR3, the DNA is TGTGCCAGCAGTTTAATGGTTAGCGGGGGGACCTACGAGCAGTACTTC.

For this clonotype: Given a far larger clone just one base away, this is likely a sequencing read error. This chain links TRBV9 with TRBJ2-3; D is perhaps TRBD2 (5 bases). This CDR3 is built from 15 residues. Germline V lookup: CDR1 SGDLS, CDR2 YYNGEE. Trimming shortened V by 7 bases and J by 2 bases, and 17 bases separated the two germline ends. Written as DNA, the CDR3 is TGTGCCAGCTCACCAGCGAGGGCACTCACAGATACGCAGTATTTT. As protein: CASSPARALTDTQYF.

This clonotype was detected many times. This chain joins TRBV19 and TRBJ1-1; 8 bases map to TRBD1. V shed 8 bases and J 6 bases; nucleotides not matched to a gene: 11. This CDR3 spans 14 amino acids. CDR1 is LNHDA and CDR2 is SQIVND in the germline V gene (reference sequence). The CDR3 protein is CASETGGSGPEAFF. In DNA form, the CDR3 reads TGTGCCAGTGAAACAGGGGGAAGTGGGCCTGAAGCTTTCTTT.

This clonotype was observed many times. V is TRBV29-1 and J is TRBJ2-7, with 8 bases identical to TRBD1. J gave up 3 bases and V 6 bases, and 4 bases lay outside the gene matches. The CDR3 consists of 12 residues. Germline assignment: CDR1 SQVTM and CDR2 ANQGSEA. The CDR3 sequence: CSVTGDDYEQYF. The CDR3 coding sequence is TGCAGCGTGACAGGGGACGACTACGAGCAGTACTTC.

This clonotype was counted many times. The chain employs TRBV5-8 and TRBJ1-6; possibly TRBD1 for D (5 bases). V lost 0 bases, J lost 9 bases, and 16 bases lay in between. The CDR3 is 16 amino acids. The germline V gene encodes CDR1 SGHTS and CDR2 YDEGEE. The DNA for the CDR3 is TGTGCCAGCAGCTTGGAGGGGCAGGGAGGGTTTTCACCCCTCCACTTT. This encodes CASSLEGQGGFSPLHF.

This clonotype came up many times. The chain has TRBV6-6 and TRBJ2-3, with 7 positions matching TRBD2. The CDR3 is 18 residues long. Germline V CDR1 and CDR2: MNHNY, SVGAGI (reference sequence). Trimming at V came to 2 bases and at J to 4 bases, leaving 15 bases not matched to a gene. CDR3 DNA sequence: TGTGCCAGCAGTTACCCCCTCGGTCGCGGGAGAGCGGCAGATACGCAGTATTTT. Protein: CASSYPLGRGRAADTQYF.

Ten or more counts support this clonotype. The chain joins TRBV20-1 to TRBJ2-1; no clear D. V dropped 5 bases and J dropped 0 bases, with 11 bases sitting between them. This CDR3 is 14 amino acids long. The V gene's germline CDR1 is DFQATT and CDR2 SNEGSKA (reference sequence). In DNA, the CDR3 is TGCAGTGCTCAGCTACAAAGCTCCTACAATGAGCAGTTCTTC. This gives the protein CSAQLQSSYNEQFF.

The chain has TRBV20-1 and TRBJ2-5, with 10 bases that match TRBD2. V gave up 5 bases and J gave up 2 bases; unmatched junction bases: 11. Germline loops: CDR1 DFQATT, CDR2 SNEGSKA (reference sequence). The CDR3 has 16 amino acids. The CDR3 region has the DNA TGCAGTGCTCTACCGTTAGCGGGGGGAAGACAAGAGACCCAGTACTTC. It specifies CSALPLAGGRQETQYF.

The rearrangement joins TRBV5-1 to TRBJ1-4; D is undetermined. V lost 3 bases, J lost 0 bases, and 21 bases lay in between. Germline V gene lookup returns CDR1 SGHRS and CDR2 YFSETQ. The CDR3 loop spans 19 amino acids. The CDR3 loop is CASSSGRRLTLATNEKLFF. The CDR3 nucleotides are TGCGCCAGCAGCTCCGGCAGGCGCCTAACCCTCGCAACTAATGAAAAACTGTTTTTT.

In its sample, this clonotype was seen many times. The chain is built from TRBV9 and TRBJ1-6; D ambiguous. Looked up from germline, CDR1 is SGDLS and CDR2 is YYNGEE. Trimming cost V 4 bases and J 6 bases, with 14 bases left between them. The CDR3 covers 15 residues. The CDR3 nucleotides read TGTGCCAGCAGCCCCCCTGGTTTTGGTAATTCACCCCTCCACTTT. It yields the protein CASSPPGFGNSPLHF.

This clonotype has ten or more counts. The chain links TRBV2 to TRBJ1-1; the D is unclear. V was cut by 4 bases and J by 0 bases, with 3 bases left in between. The length of the CDR3 is 12 residues. Germline-derived CDR1 and CDR2 are SNHLY and FYNNEI. This chain's CDR3 is CASSALNTEAFF. DNA of the CDR3: TGTGCCAGCAGTGCCCTGAACACTGAAGCTTTCTTT.

On this clonotype itself: With only one base between it and a far larger clone, this is likely a read error. This sequence joins TRBV22-1 and TRBJ1-3; the table's D call, TRBD1, has no DNA check behind it. TRBV22-1 is designated a pseudogene. The CDR3 consists of 18 residues. The CDR3 loop is CASSSPTGVSLAGNAIYF. The DNA of the CDR3 is TGTGCCAGCAGTTCACCGACAGGGGTTTCACTGGCTGGAAACGCCATATATTTT.

At least ten counts were recorded for this clonotype. This chain joins TRBV7-9 and TRBJ2-1; 9 bases agree with TRBD1. J was trimmed by 6 bases and V by 4 bases; bases with no gene match: 13. Per germline, CDR1 SEHNR and CDR2 FQNEAQ (reference sequence). The CDR3 totals 17 residues. The CDR3 loop reads CASSYKSSGQGSNEQFF. The DNA of the CDR3 is TGTGCCAGCAGCTACAAGTCCTCGGGACAGGGTAGCAATGAGCAGTTCTTC. The full variable domain, completed using reference TRBV7-9 and TRBJ2-1, is DTGVSQNPRHKITKRGQNVTFRCDPISEHNRLYWYRQTLGQGPEFLTYFQNEAQLEKSRLLSDRFSAERPKGSFSTLEIQRTEQGDSAMYLCASSYKSSGQGSNEQFFGPGTRLTVL.

The J gene is TRBJ2-7, the V gene TRBV7-2; 11 bases line up with TRBD1. Germline loops: CDR1 SGHTA, CDR2 FQGNSA. There are 16 residues in the CDR3. With 4 bases clipped from V and 8 bases from J, the junction kept 13 bases outside the gene matches. CDR3 loop: CASSSRTGGVYEQQYF. CDR3 coding DNA: TGTGCCAGCAGCTCTAGGACAGGGGGCGTTTACGAGCAGCAGTACTTC.

The chain recombines TRBV4-2 with TRBJ2-5, with D possibly called TRBD1 or TRBD2 (5 bases each). Germline CDR1 is LGHNA and CDR2 is YNFKEQ. This CDR3 is built from 14 residues. Trimming removed 1 base at V and 2 bases at J, with 8 bases between. For the CDR3, the DNA is TGTGCCAGCAGCCAAGCGGGACCACAAGAGACCCAGTACTTC. This sequence encodes CASSQAGPQETQYF.

This clonotype turned up a few times. This sequence joins TRBV7-2 and TRBJ2-2; D is undetermined. The germline V gene encodes CDR1 SGHTA and CDR2 FQGNSA. The germline V and J ends were trimmed by 2 bases and 7 bases, with 8 bases remaining between them. There are 13 residues in the CDR3. This chain's CDR3 is CASSLMADGELFF. The CDR3 nucleotides read TGTGCCAGCAGCTTAATGGCGGACGGGGAGCTGTTTTTT.

There are many counts of this clonotype. This chain uses TRBV20-1 with TRBJ2-7; 9 bases are shared with TRBD1. Looked up from germline, CDR1 is DFQATT and CDR2 is SNEGSKA (reference sequence). This CDR3 contains 15 residues. V gave up 0 bases and J gave up 6 bases; unmatched junction bases: 9. CDR3 amino acids: CSARDIGTGLGEQYF. DNA for the CDR3: TGCAGTGCTAGAGATATTGGGACAGGGCTAGGCGAGCAGTACTTC.

This clonotype was recorded many times. The chain uses TRBV4-3 and TRBJ1-2; D possibly corresponds to TRBD1 (5 bases). This CDR3 is built from 15 residues. CDR1 LGHNA and CDR2 YSLEER come from the germline V gene. The V and J ends lost 3 bases and 0 bases respectively, with 11 bases between them. CDR3 coding DNA: TGCGCCAGCAGCCAGGGGACGGCAGCTAACTATGGCTACACCTTC. Translating gives CASSQGTAANYGYTF.

The table lists this clonotype with many counts. The chain uses TRBV6-4 and TRBJ2-3; D gene uncertain. V was cut by 5 bases and J by 5 bases, with 14 bases left in between. The CDR3 extends over 14 amino acids. Germline values: CDR1 MRHNA, CDR2 SNTAGT. In nucleotides, the CDR3 is TGTGCCAGCAGTAACGGCGTCCCGGGAGATACGCAGTATTTT. This sequence encodes CASSNGVPGDTQYF.

This clonotype was counted many times. The V call is TRBV7-3, the J call TRBJ1-1, with D uncertain. Germline lookup yields CDR1 SGHTA and CDR2 FQGTGA. This CDR3 comprises 12 residues. Trimming shortened V by 2 bases and J by 8 bases, and 9 bases separated the two germline ends. CDR3: CASSLAGREAFF. The CDR3 coding sequence is TGTGCCAGCAGCTTAGCGGGCAGGGAAGCTTTCTTT. Based on the CDR3 plus reference TRBV7-3 and TRBJ1-1, the full variable domain is GAGVSQTPSNKVTEKGKYVELRCDPISGHTALYWYRQSLGQGPEFLIYFQGTGAADDSGLPNDRFFAVRPEGSVSTLKIQRTERGDSAVYLCASSLAGREAFFGQGTRLTVV.

The V and J genes are TRBV28 and TRBJ1-6; D perhaps matches TRBD1 (5 bases). CDR1 and CDR2 (germline): MDHEN, SYDVKM. This CDR3 has 13 residues. V lost 6 bases and J lost 8, with 11 bases in between. The CDR3 is CASRDTLDSPLHF. CDR3 nucleotides: TGTGCCAGCAGGGACACTCTAGATTCACCCCTCCACTTT.

This clonotype was picked up many times. The chain combines TRBV19 with TRBJ2-7; tentative D call: TRBD2 (5 bases). CDR1 is LNHDA, CDR2 SQIVND, per germline (reference sequence). The CDR3 length is 15 residues. V was cut by 1 base and J by 6 bases, with 16 bases left in between. The CDR3 nucleotides are TGTGCCAGTAGTATAGTCATCTCCCAGGACTCCGAGCAGTACTTC. The encoded protein is CASSIVISQDSEQYF.

This clonotype was counted ten times or more. The V gene is TRBV5-1, the J gene TRBJ1-6, with 7 bases identical to TRBD1. The CDR3 extends over 16 amino acids. The ends lost 4 bases at V and 5 bases at J; junction bases unmatched: 9. From germline, CDR1 is SGHRS and CDR2 YFSETQ. CDR3 sequence (DNA): TGCGCCAGCAGCGTCTTGGGGACAGATAATAATTCACCCCTCCACTTT. This codes for CASSVLGTDNNSPLHF.